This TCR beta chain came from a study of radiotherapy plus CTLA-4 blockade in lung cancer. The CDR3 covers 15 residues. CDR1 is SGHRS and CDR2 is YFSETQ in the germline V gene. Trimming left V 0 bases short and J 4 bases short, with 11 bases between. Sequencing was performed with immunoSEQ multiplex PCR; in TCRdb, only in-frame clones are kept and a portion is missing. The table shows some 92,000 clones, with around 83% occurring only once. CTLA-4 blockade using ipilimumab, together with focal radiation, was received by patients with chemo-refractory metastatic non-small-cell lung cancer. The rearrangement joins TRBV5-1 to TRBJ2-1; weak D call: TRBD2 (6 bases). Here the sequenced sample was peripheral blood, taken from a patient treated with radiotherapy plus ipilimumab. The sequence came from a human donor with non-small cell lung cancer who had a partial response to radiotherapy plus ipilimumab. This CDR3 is CASSLVGGVYNEQFF. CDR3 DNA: TGCGCCAGCAGCTTGGTGGGCGGGGTTTACAATGAGCAGTTCTTC.